This paragraph covers one T cell receptor (beta chain) sequence. Its antigen is unknown. The CDR3 totals 13 residues. Trimming shortened V by 7 bases and J by 3 bases, and 16 bases separated the two germline ends. The germline V gene encodes CDR1 SQVTM and CDR2 ANQGSEA. In each sample, 1-10 million cryopreserved PBMC were present before DNA extraction. This sample was taken from a study of long-term antiretroviral therapy in people with HIV. Findings and caveats of the study: CDR3 length ranges were narrower in HIV repertoires than in controls.

At survey level, the immunoSEQ assay was run in its v3.0 version. Generated by immunoSEQ multiplex PCR, the TCRdb table keeps only in-frame clones and is missing some. The sample holds some 20,000 clones, roughly 80% seen once. The TCR was taken from a young man with HIV. Source: unsorted PBMCs, taken 0.9 years after starting antiretroviral therapy. The J gene is TRBJ2-7, the V gene TRBV29-1; D is tentatively TRBD1 or TRBD2 (6 bases each). The DNA for the CDR3 is TGCAGCGCCCTCTCCGGGGGCAACTACGAGCAGTACTTC. It yields the protein CSALSGGNYEQYF.